This is a list of T cell receptor beta chains from one sample in a study of shared clonotypes between healthy human individuals. Clones were sequenced by immunoSEQ multiplex PCR, and TCRdb holds only the in-frame ones, with some missing. Of under 2,000,000 clones listed, approximately 94% were seen once; the top ten hold under 1.5%. Sequenced: naive CD8+ T cells sorted from blood. These receptors were taken from a man younger than 30 in good health. Both conserved end residues are part of each CDR3. D genes are given only for firm matches. Expanded clones get a size class; other rows say once, few or many, or leave the size out.

v_call	j_call	d_call	clone_size	cdr3_length	cdr3_nt	cdr3_aa
TRBV12-1	TRBJ1-5	-	-	18	TGTGCCAGCAGCTTTGCGCGACGACAGGGGTCACGGAATCAGCCCCAGCATTTT	CASSFARRQGSRNQPQHF
TRBV6-6	TRBJ2-1	TRBD2	-	14	TGTGCCAGCAGTACCTCTAGCGGGTACAATGAGCAGTTCTTC	CASSTSSGYNEQFF
TRBV6-5	TRBJ1-2	-	few	14	TGTGCCAGCAGTTACTCGGCGGGAAACTATGGCTACACCTTC	CASSYSAGNYGYTF
TRBV10-1	TRBJ2-3	-	-	13	TGCGCCAGCAGTGAACTCGTCGAGCATACGCAGTATTTT	CASSELVEHTQYF
TRBV13	TRBJ2-7	TRBD1	-	13	TGTGCCAGTACTACAGGGGGCTCCTACGAGCAGTACTTC	CASTTGGSYEQYF
TRBV7-2	TRBJ2-7	-	-	14	TGTGCCAGCAGCTTACGCAGGAGCGGCGACGAGCAGTACTTC	CASSLRRSGDEQYF
TRBV10-2	TRBJ1-6	-	-	13	TGCGCCAGCAAGCAAGCGGATAATTCACCCCTCCACTTT	CASKQADNSPLHF
TRBV7-2	TRBJ2-7	TRBD2	-	16	TGTGCCAGCAGCTTAGTTAGGGCGGGAGGGGATCACGAGCAGTACTTC	CASSLVRAGGDHEQYF
TRBV2	TRBJ2-3	-	-	16	TGTGCCAGCACCCCGTTTGCGGGGGCTAACACAGATACGCAGTATTTT	CASTPFAGANTDTQYF
TRBV5-8	TRBJ2-3	-	-	15	TGTGCCAGCAGCTTGGGGGGCTCTAGCACAGATACGCAGTATTTT	CASSLGGSSTDTQYF
TRBV6-5	TRBJ2-3	-	-	13	TGTGCCAGCAGTCCCTTACTGTCAGATACGCAGTATTTT	CASSPLLSDTQYF
TRBV30	TRBJ2-7	TRBD2	-	16	TGTGCCTGGAGTGTAGGACTAGCGGGAAGCTCCTACGAGCAGTACTTC	CAWSVGLAGSSYEQYF
TRBV11-2	TRBJ2-7	-	-	13	TGTGCCAGCAGTTTAGACGTTGGTGGCGAGCAGTACTTC	CASSLDVGGEQYF
TRBV9	TRBJ1-2	-	-	13	TGTGCCAGCGGTGGGTTAACAGGGTCAGGCTACACCTTC	CASGGLTGSGYTF
TRBV15	TRBJ2-2	-	-	19	TGTGCCACCAGCAGAGATCCCGGGGGCGCTGAGTCGTGGACCGGGGAGCTGTTTTTT	CATSRDPGGAESWTGELFF
TRBV4-1	TRBJ2-5	-	-	14	TGCGCCAGCAGTTCCGGGACCAACCAAGAGACCCAGTACTTC	CASSSGTNQETQYF
TRBV4-3	TRBJ1-1	-	once	15	TGCGCCAGCAGCCAAGACCTCGGCGGGTTTACTGAAGCTTTCTTT	CASSQDLGGFTEAFF
TRBV29-1	TRBJ1-2	TRBD1	-	14	TGCAGCGGTAGTCGCGCAGGGGGCGGCGATGGCTACACCTTC	CSGSRAGGGDGYTF
TRBV27	TRBJ1-1	-	-	14	TGTGCCAGCAGTTTGGGGCAGACGAACACTGAAGCTTTCTTT	CASSLGQTNTEAFF
TRBV13	TRBJ2-1	-	-	11	TGTGCCAGCAGCTCTGGGTATGAGCAGTTCTTC	CASSSGYEQFF
TRBV28	TRBJ2-2	TRBD2	-	17	TGTGCCAGCAGTACCACTAGCGGGGGGGCCTACACCGGGGAGCTGTTTTTT	CASSTTSGGAYTGELFF
TRBV7-9	TRBJ2-1	TRBD2	-	14	TGTGCCAGCAGCTACTCGGGACTAGTCAATGAGCAGTTCTTC	CASSYSGLVNEQFF
TRBV5-6	TRBJ2-2	-	-	15	TGTGCCAGCAGCTTGGGGTTGGGGGCCACCGGGGAGCTGTTTTTT	CASSLGLGATGELFF
TRBV6-6	TRBJ2-7	-	-	13	TGTGCCAGCAGTTACTCGAGTACCTACGAGCAGTACTTC	CASSYSSTYEQYF
TRBV2	TRBJ2-3	TRBD2	-	16	TGTGCCAGCACTCGGCCGGTAGCGGGACTAACAGATACGCAGTATTTT	CASTRPVAGLTDTQYF
TRBV10-1	TRBJ2-3	-	-	12	TGCGCCAGCAGTACTATAGACGGTACGCAGTATTTT	CASSTIDGTQYF
TRBV11-2	TRBJ2-7	-	-	13	TGTGCCAGCAGCTTGGAGGTCCCCTACGAGCAGTACTTC	CASSLEVPYEQYF
TRBV7-8	TRBJ2-5	-	-	16	TGTGCCAGCAGCTCGGAGCGGAGTACATCCCAAGAGACCCAGTACTTC	CASSSERSTSQETQYF
TRBV14	TRBJ2-7	-	-	14	TGTGCCAGCAGCTTCTCCCAGGGTCCCTACGAGCAGTACTTC	CASSFSQGPYEQYF
TRBV9	TRBJ1-1	-	-	15	TGTGCCAGCAGCGGAGCCGGGGGGGATTGGACTGAAGCTTTCTTT	CASSGAGGDWTEAFF
TRBV9	TRBJ1-1	TRBD1	-	15	TGTGCCAGCAGCGTAGGGACAGGGGTAAACACTGAAGCTTTCTTT	CASSVGTGVNTEAFF
TRBV14	TRBJ2-3	-	-	21	TGTGCCAGCAGCCAAGATGAGGACGGAGATCCCGCCCTTGGGGACACAGATACGCAGTATTTT	CASSQDEDGDPALGDTDTQYF
TRBV29-1	TRBJ2-7	-	-	12	TGCAGCGTTGGCCCAGGGGGGTACGAGCAGTACTTC	CSVGPGGYEQYF
TRBV10-3	TRBJ1-6	TRBD1	-	15	TGTGCCATCAGTGAAACAGGGGAGGTTAATTCACCCCTCCACTTT	CAISETGEVNSPLHF
TRBV27	TRBJ2-1	-	once	12	TGTGCCAGCAGTTTACGGGACAATGAGCAGTTCTTC	CASSLRDNEQFF